Below, 19 T cell receptor beta chains from the same sample are listed, as sequenced in a study of blood T cell repertoires in COVID-19. TCRdb's table, derived via immunoSEQ multiplex PCR, lists solely in-frame clones and lacks some. The data show about 210,000 clones, just over 90% seen once. Source material: peripheral blood. The receptors here all came from a young man with acute or convalescent COVID-19.

The chain joins TRBV19 to TRBJ1-2; D remains unclear. The CDR3 has 14 amino acids. Trimming took off 4 bases at V and 3 bases at J, with 12 bases between the two ends. The V gene's germline CDR1 is LNHDA and CDR2 SQIVND (reference sequence). For the CDR3, the DNA is TGTGCCAGTAGTAAGGATGGGAGATACTATGGCTACACCTTC. Its protein product is CASSKDGRYYGYTF.

The chain joins TRBV5-1 to TRBJ2-3; 9 nucleotides align to TRBD2. This CDR3 has 16 residues. Trimming removed 1 base from V and 4 bases from J; junction bases left unmatched: 7. Germline values: CDR1 SGHRS, CDR2 YFSETQ. The CDR3 spells CASSLFASGASDTQYF. The CDR3 DNA reads TGCGCCAGCAGCTTGTTTGCTAGCGGGGCATCAGATACGCAGTATTTT.

The chain recombines TRBV5-4 with TRBJ1-4; TRBD1 matches 7 bases. The V gene's germline CDR1 is SGHNT and CDR2 YYREEE (reference sequence). Trimming cost V 4 bases and J 6 bases; bases outside gene matches: 6. This CDR3 spans 14 amino acids. For the CDR3, the DNA is TGTGCCAGCAGCATAGACAGGGCCCATGAAAAACTGTTTTTT. This sequence encodes CASSIDRAHEKLFF. Complete variable domain (other parts from reference TRBV5-4 and TRBJ1-4): ETGVTQSPTHLIKTRGQQVTLRCSSQSGHNTVSWYQQALGQGPQFIFQYYREEENGRGNFPPRFSGLQFPNYSSELNVNALELDDSALYLCASSIDRAHEKLFFGSGTQLSVL.

The V call is TRBV24-1, the J call TRBJ2-1; TRBD1 is a possible D gene (6 bases). V gave up 4 bases and J gave up 11 bases, with 11 bases separating them. Germline V gives CDR1 KGHDR, CDR2 SFDVKD. This CDR3 spans 12 amino acids. CDR3 bases: TGTGCCACCAGTGACACCGGGACACAGCAGTTCTTC. Its protein product is CATSDTGTQQFF.

The chain couples TRBV11-2 to TRBJ2-5, with 9 positions matching TRBD2. CDR1 and CDR2 (germline): SGHAT, FQNNGV. The CDR3 extends over 17 amino acids. Losses at the gene ends were 3 bases for V and 0 bases for J; bases not matched to a gene: 8. CDR3 bases: TGTGCCAGCAGCTTCCTCGCGGTAGCGGGGGACCAAGAGACCCAGTACTTC. Protein product: CASSFLAVAGDQETQYF.

The chain uses TRBV6-6 and TRBJ1-1; a possible D gene is TRBD1 (5 bases). The germline V gene encodes CDR1 MNHNY and CDR2 SVGAGI (reference sequence). Trimming cost V 11 bases and J 1 base, with 11 bases left between them. The CDR3 extends over 12 amino acids. CDR3 coding DNA: TGTGCCGGGGGGGGGAGGAACACTGAAGCTTTCTTT. This gives the protein CAGGGRNTEAFF.

This rearrangement joins TRBV5-8 to TRBJ2-3; D may be TRBD1 (5 bases). CDR3 length: 14 amino acids. V lost 3 bases and J 3 bases, leaving 11 bases between the germline ends. Germline V CDR1 and CDR2: SGHTS, YDEGEE. This CDR3 reads CASSSRQGTDTQYF. In DNA, the CDR3 is TGTGCCAGCAGCTCCCGGCAGGGAACAGATACGCAGTATTTT.

The gene calls are TRBV30 and TRBJ2-3; the match to TRBD2 covers 16 bases. CDR3 length: 16 amino acids. The junction had 1 base not matched to a gene; V was cut back by 1 base and J by 3 bases. The germline CDR1 and CDR2 sequences are GTSNPN and SVGIG (reference sequence). CDR3: CAWSEGLAGGTDTQYF. Here the CDR3 DNA reads TGTGCCTGGAGTGAGGGACTAGCGGGGGGGACAGATACGCAGTATTTT.

The chain uses TRBV19 and TRBJ1-2, with 8 bases matching TRBD1. This CDR3 spans 12 amino acids. V was pared by 7 bases and J by 9 bases, with 7 bases of the junction left unmatched. CDR1 and CDR2 from the germline V gene are LNHDA and SQIVND (reference sequence). DNA of the CDR3: TGTGCCAGTACCGGGACAGGAATAAGCTACACCTTC. Its protein is CASTGTGISYTF.

The chain links TRBV4-2 to TRBJ2-1, with 13 bases lining up with TRBD2. The CDR3 loop spans 15 amino acids. Per germline, CDR1 LGHNA and CDR2 YNFKEQ. The V and J ends lost 2 bases and 7 bases, in that order; junction bases with no gene match: 2. The CDR3 nucleotides read TGTGCCAGCAGCCAACCGGGACTAGCGGGGAATGAGCAGTTCTTC. As protein: CASSQPGLAGNEQFF.

This chain joins TRBV27 and TRBJ2-7, with D unresolved. The length of the CDR3 is 12 residues. Germline V gene sequence: CDR1 MNHEY, CDR2 SMNVEV (reference sequence). Trimming stripped 4 bases from V and 1 base from J, with 5 bases between. CDR3 amino acids: CASSSPSYEQYF. As DNA, the CDR3 is TGTGCCAGCAGTTCTCCTTCCTACGAGCAGTACTTC.

The CDR3 loop is CASSQATGDGAFF. In DNA form, the CDR3 reads TGTGCCAGCAGCCAGGCGACGGGGGATGGGGCTTTCTTT. V usage is TRBV3-1 (or the pseudogene TRBV3-2) and J usage is TRBJ1-1, with D maybe TRBD1 (5 bases). Trimming took 3 bases from V and 11 from J, leaving 16 bases between them. The CDR3 is made up of 13 amino acids. Germline CDR1 LGHDT, CDR2 YNNKEL (reference sequence).

The CDR3 region is CASCESTGGNNEQFF. In DNA, the CDR3 is TGCGCCAGCTGCGAGTCCACAGGGGGAAACAATGAGCAGTTCTTC. The rearrangement links TRBV5-1 to TRBJ2-1, with 8 bases aligning to TRBD1. Germline-derived CDR1 and CDR2 are SGHRS and YFSETQ. The CDR3 sequence is 15 residues long. The ends lost 7 bases at V and 5 bases at J; junction bases unmatched: 11.

The rearrangement links TRBV30 to TRBJ2-3, with TRBD2 matching 11 bases. The germline V gene has CDR1 GTSNPN and CDR2 SVGIG (reference sequence). Germline trimming cut 3 bases from V and 4 bases from J; bases unmatched to any gene: 6. The CDR3 has 15 residues. Here the CDR3 DNA reads TGTGCCTGGAGCCCACTAGCGGGGGATTCAGATACGCAGTATTTT. Residues: CAWSPLAGDSDTQYF. The complete variable domain, with remaining parts taken from reference TRBV30 and TRBJ2-3, reads SQTIHQWPATLVQPVGSPLSLECTVEGTSNPNLYWYRQAAGRGLQLLFYSVGIGQISSEVPQNLSASRPQDRQFILSSKKLLLSDSGFYLCAWSPLAGDSDTQYFGPGTRLTVL.

This clone was detected only once. The V gene is TRBV18, the J gene TRBJ2-7, with a tentative D call TRBD2 (7 bases). The V gene lost 0 bases and the J gene lost 3 bases, with 12 bases spanning the gap. This CDR3 is built from 15 residues. Germline V gene data show CDR1 as KGHSH and CDR2 as LQKENI. The CDR3 is CASSPPAGANYEQYF. The CDR3 DNA reads TGTGCCAGCTCACCACCCGCGGGGGCGAACTACGAGCAGTACTTC. Filled out from reference TRBV18 and TRBJ2-7, the complete variable domain reads NAGVMQNPRHLVRRRGQEARLRCSPMKGHSHVYWYRQLPEEGLKFMVYLQKENIIDESGMPKERFSAEFPKEGPSILRIQQVVRGDSAAYFCASSPPAGANYEQYFGPGTRLTVT.

V and J are TRBV28 and TRBJ1-5; possible D gene TRBD1, 5 bases. V was pared by 5 bases and J by 0 bases, with 8 bases between. There are 14 residues in the CDR3. Germline CDR1 and CDR2: MDHEN and SYDVKM. Here the CDR3 reads CASSAGPSNQPQHF. The CDR3 DNA follows: TGTGCCAGCAGTGCGGGACCTAGCAATCAGCCCCAGCATTTT.

The chain recombines TRBV9 with TRBJ2-1; 9 bases line up with TRBD2. This CDR3 spans 15 amino acids. The J segment lost 0 bases and the V segment lost 2 bases, leaving 0 bases of the junction unmatched. Germline CDR1 and CDR2: SGDLS and YYNGEE. CDR3 protein: CASSVSGSSYNEQFF. DNA of the CDR3: TGTGCCAGCAGCGTTAGCGGGAGCTCCTACAATGAGCAGTTCTTC.

V usage is TRBV14 and J usage is TRBJ2-3; 9 bases match TRBD1. After removal of 4 bases from V and 2 bases from J, the junction contained 13 bases not matched to a gene. CDR3 size: 18 residues. The germline V gene encodes CDR1 SGHDN and CDR2 FVKESK. The CDR3 region has the DNA TGTGCCAGCAGCCCCGATCCGGACAGGGGATTTTTCACAGATACGCAGTATTTT. It encodes CASSPDPDRGFFTDTQYF.

The V gene is TRBV7-2, the J gene TRBJ2-4, with a weak D call TRBD2 (6 bases). V shed 5 bases and J shed 5 bases, with 16 bases lying between them. Germline V gene sequence: CDR1 SGHTA, CDR2 FQGNSA. The CDR3 consists of 15 residues. CDR3 region: CASSKHSGRQNIQYF. CDR3 nucleotide sequence: TGTGCCAGCAGCAAGCATTCAGGGAGGCAAAACATTCAGTACTTC.